Below are 11 T cell receptor beta chains sequenced from a single sample in a study of blood T cell repertoires in COVID-19. Using immunoSEQ multiplex PCR, the repertoire was profiled, and TCRdb retains in-frame clones only, with some absent. The sample gives about 140,000 clones, over 65% of which show up once; roughly 17% is in the top ten. The sample consisted of peripheral blood. The receptors come from a man aged 45-65 years with acute or convalescent COVID-19.

The DNA of the CDR3 is TGTGCCAGCAGCGTGGGACAGGGTGGCCTTGGGCGATCAGATACGCAGTATTTT. It yields the protein CASSVGQGGLGRSDTQYF. The gene calls are TRBV9 and TRBJ2-3, with 9 bases identical to TRBD1. Germline V gene data show CDR1 as SGDLS and CDR2 as YYNGEE. This CDR3 comprises 18 residues. Trimming removed 2 bases from V and 4 bases from J; junction bases left unmatched: 14.

This chain connects TRBV3-1 (or the pseudogene TRBV3-2) to TRBJ2-2, with 14 bases that match TRBD2. The CDR3 extends over 18 amino acids. Trimming cost V 3 bases and J 0 bases; bases outside gene matches: 3. Germline V gene sequence: CDR1 LGHDT, CDR2 YNNKEL (reference sequence). DNA for the CDR3: TGTGCCAGCAGCCACGGACTAGCGGGGGGCGCGAACACCGGGGAGCTGTTTTTT. Amino acids: CASSHGLAGGANTGELFF.

This clone has only a few counts. The chain combines TRBV12-3 or TRBV12-4 with TRBJ1-2; D call uncertain. This CDR3 comprises 11 residues. V lost 11 bases and J lost 3, with 10 bases in between. Here the CDR3 reads CACFSDYGYTF. Here the CDR3 DNA reads TGTGCCTGCTTCTCGGACTATGGCTACACCTTC.

V gene TRBV29-1 combines with J gene TRBJ2-1; D uncertain. Deletions cut 5 bases from V and 5 bases from J, with 7 bases between. In germline, CDR1 is SQVTM, CDR2 ANQGSEA. The CDR3 is 11 residues long. DNA of the CDR3: TGCAGCGTTTTACAGAACAATGAGCAGTTCTTC. This translates into CSVLQNNEQFF.

This chain joins TRBV20-1 and TRBJ1-1, with a possible D match to TRBD1 (5 bases). Germline loops: CDR1 DFQATT, CDR2 SNEGSKA (reference sequence). The CDR3 runs 14 residues. Trimming stripped 3 bases from V and 4 bases from J, with 15 bases between. The CDR3 DNA reads as TGCAGTGCTAGTAATCAGGGTCGCAGCACTGAAGCTTTCTTT. It is translated as CSASNQGRSTEAFF.

The rearrangement links TRBV3-1 (or the pseudogene TRBV3-2) to TRBJ2-5; weak D call: TRBD1 (5 bases). Germline assignment: CDR1 LGHDT and CDR2 YNNKEL (reference sequence). V was clipped by 0 bases and J by 4 bases, with 9 bases between them. This CDR3 spans 14 amino acids. In DNA form, the CDR3 reads TGTGCCAGCAGCCAAGACCTGGGGCGAGAGACCCAGTACTTC. This sequence encodes CASSQDLGRETQYF.

V usage is TRBV7-8 and J usage is TRBJ2-5, with D tentatively TRBD2 (5 bases). The germline V gene has CDR1 SGHVS and CDR2 FQNEAQ. The CDR3 contains 14 residues. Trimming shortened V by 8 bases and J by 4 bases, and 17 bases separated the two germline ends. CDR3 sequence: CASARPGGRETQYF. For the CDR3, the DNA is TGTGCCAGCGCCCGGCCAGGAGGCAGAGAGACCCAGTACTTC.

The chain joins TRBV19 to TRBJ2-3, with D maybe TRBD2 (6 bases). CDR1 is LNHDA, CDR2 SQIVND, per germline (reference sequence). Trimming left V 3 bases short and J 2 bases short, with 18 bases between. The CDR3 is made up of 17 amino acids. CDR3 coding DNA: TGTGCCAGTAGTATGGAGGGGCCTCGGAAGTACACAGATACGCAGTATTTT. It encodes CASSMEGPRKYTDTQYF.

The CDR3 spells CASSQYDGGVAKNIQYF. CDR3 bases: TGTGCCAGCAGCCAGTATGACGGGGGAGTAGCCAAAAACATTCAGTACTTC. The chain links TRBV16 to TRBJ2-4; D possibly corresponds to TRBD2 (6 bases). Between the trimmed V and J ends, which lost 3 bases and 0 bases, there was a span of 15 bases. CDR1 is KGHSY, CDR2 FQNENV, per germline. This CDR3 contains 17 residues. Based on the CDR3 plus reference TRBV16 and TRBJ2-4, the full variable domain is GEEVAQTPKHLVRGEGQKAKLYCAPIKGHSYVFWYQQVLKNEFKFLISFQNENVFDETGMPKERFSAKCLPNSPCSLEIQATKLEDSAVYFCASSQYDGGVAKNIQYFGAGTRLSVL.

This clone was counted a single time. This chain joins TRBV21-1 and TRBJ2-7; the table names TRBD1, a call not compared with the DNA. TRBV21-1 is recorded as a pseudogene. The CDR3 length is 14 residues. Written as DNA, the CDR3 is TGTGCCAGCCGCCAAGGCCGGACAGGGGGCGAGCAGTACTTC. As protein: CASRQGRTGGEQYF.

V is TRBV12-5 and J is TRBJ1-6, with a possible D match to TRBD1 (5 bases). This CDR3 region has 16 residues. Germline CDR1 LGHNT, CDR2 FRNRAP. The germline V and J ends were trimmed by 4 bases and 6 bases, with 16 bases remaining between them. Here the CDR3 DNA reads TGTGCTAGTGGTTCCCACAGACAGCCATCTAATTCACCCCTCCACTTT. This sequence encodes CASGSHRQPSNSPLHF.